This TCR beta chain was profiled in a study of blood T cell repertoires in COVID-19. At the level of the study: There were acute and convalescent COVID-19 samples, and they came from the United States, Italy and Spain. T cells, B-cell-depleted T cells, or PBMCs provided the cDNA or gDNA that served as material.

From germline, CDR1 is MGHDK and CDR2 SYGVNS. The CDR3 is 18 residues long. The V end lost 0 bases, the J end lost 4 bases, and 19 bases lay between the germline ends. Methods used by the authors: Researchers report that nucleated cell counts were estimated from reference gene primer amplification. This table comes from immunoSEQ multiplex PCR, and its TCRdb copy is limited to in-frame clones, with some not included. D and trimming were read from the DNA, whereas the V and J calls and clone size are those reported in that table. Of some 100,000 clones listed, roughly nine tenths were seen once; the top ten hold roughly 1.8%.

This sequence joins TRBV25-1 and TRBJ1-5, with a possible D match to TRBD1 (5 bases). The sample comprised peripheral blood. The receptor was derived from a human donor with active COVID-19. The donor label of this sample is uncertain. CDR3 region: CASSEYRGKTSLNQPQHF. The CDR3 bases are TGTGCCAGCAGTGAATATAGGGGCAAAACCTCGCTAAATCAGCCCCAGCATTTT.